The clone carrying this TCR beta chain was recorded once. Its antigen is not identified. Profiling relied on immunoSEQ multiplex PCR, and the TCRdb table lists in-frame clones only, not all of them. The table has about 980,000 clones, less than 85% seen once. Germline CDR1 reads WNHNN; CDR2 reads SYGVQD (reference sequence). Trimming cost V 3 bases and J 2 bases, with 7 bases left between them. The CDR3 loop spans 13 amino acids. The entry originates in a study of shared clonotypes between healthy human individuals. General study findings and limits: Generation of non-shared clonotypes was less probable than generation of clonotypes shared by all four donors.

The TCR originated in a man younger than 35 in good health. This rearrangement joins TRBV10-1 to TRBJ1-2, with a weak D call TRBD1 (5 bases). The sequencing sample was made of memory CD4+ T cells sorted from blood. Regarding subset: CD45RA-negative fraction. CDR3 nucleotides: TGCGCCAGCAGTGATGGGGGGAACTATGGCTACACCTTC. It yields the protein CASSDGGNYGYTF.